One and the same sample provided the 29 T cell receptor beta chains below, sequenced in a study of beta chain features in type 1 diabetes. Their antigens remain unidentified. Expressed TCRB transcripts were sequenced, since all the RNA that had been isolated was reverse transcribed. Libraries were prepared by immunoSEQ multiplex PCR; TCRdb keeps only in-frame clonotypes and omits some of them. The table lists around 710,000 clones, 12% of them singletons. Broader study findings: Shortening of TCRB CDR3s, moderate but significant, appeared in all four CD4+ subsets of Type 1 diabetes patients.

What was sequenced was naive CD4+ T cells from blood. The source is a man aged 25-40 years with type 1 diabetes.

The chain recombines TRBV28 with TRBJ1-2; 8 nucleotides line up with TRBD1. Trimming at V came to 3 bases and at J to 8 bases, leaving 8 bases not matched to a gene. Germline values: CDR1 MDHEN, CDR2 SYDVKM. The CDR3 has 14 amino acids. The CDR3 DNA is TGTGCCAGCAGTTTCGACAGGGGCTCTTGGGGCTACACCTTC. Protein: CASSFDRGSWGYTF.

This clone was counted only a few times. This chain links TRBV25-1 with TRBJ2-3; D is ambiguous. This CDR3 contains 15 residues. Germline V CDR1 and CDR2: MGHDK, SYGVNS. The germline V and J ends were trimmed by 3 bases and 0 bases, with 10 bases remaining between them. The CDR3 region has the DNA TGTGCCAGCAGTGAGACCCAGACTAGCACAGATACGCAGTATTTT. The encoded protein is CASSETQTSTDTQYF.

The chain has TRBV6-6 and TRBJ2-4; D gene ambiguous. V dropped 7 bases and J dropped 6 bases, with 13 bases sitting between them. The CDR3 covers 13 residues. Germline CDR1 and CDR2: MNHNY and SVGAGI (reference sequence). Here the CDR3 DNA reads TGTGCCAGCACCCCCGTTTGGGGAAACATTCAGTACTTC. Its translation: CASTPVWGNIQYF.

The chain couples TRBV27 to TRBJ2-1; the D is unclear. CDR3 length: 11 amino acids. Trimming shortened V by 6 bases and J by 5 bases, and 5 bases separated the two germline ends. Germline V lookup: CDR1 MNHEY, CDR2 SMNVEV (reference sequence). DNA for the CDR3: TGTGCCAGCAGCCAACACAATGAGCAGTTCTTC. Protein: CASSQHNEQFF.

The chain uses TRBV28 and TRBJ2-7, with D hard to call. Germline loops: CDR1 MDHEN, CDR2 SYDVKM. Trimming left V 3 bases short and J 0 bases short, with 12 bases between. The CDR3 has 15 residues. DNA for the CDR3: TGTGCCAGCAGTTTTTCTAGTTCCAGCTCCTACGAGCAGTACTTC. It translates to CASSFSSSSSYEQYF. Full variable domain (outside the CDR3, taken from reference TRBV28 and TRBJ2-7): DVKVTQSSRYLVKRTGEKVFLECVQDMDHENMFWYRQDPGLGLRLIYFSYDVKMKEKGDIPEGYSVSREKKERFSLILESASTNQTSMYLCASSFSSSSSYEQYFGPGTRLTVT.

The chain is built from TRBV7-8 and TRBJ2-1, with a tentative D call TRBD1 (5 bases). The V end was cut by 2 bases, the J end by 8 bases, with 13 bases between. The length of the CDR3 is 14 residues. From germline, CDR1 is SGHVS and CDR2 FQNEAQ. CDR3 sequence reads: CASSLRQFLDEQFF. CDR3 in DNA: TGTGCCAGCAGCTTAAGACAGTTTCTAGATGAGCAGTTCTTC.

The genes are TRBV7-9 and TRBJ2-1; D not certain. The CDR3 covers 12 residues. Trimming took 2 bases from V and 6 from J, leaving 5 bases between them. The germline V gene has CDR1 SEHNR and CDR2 FQNEAQ (reference sequence). The CDR3 region has the DNA TGTGCCAGCAGCTTATTCGTCAATGAGCAGTTCTTC. Translated: CASSLFVNEQFF.

The chain combines TRBV10-3 with TRBJ1-5; D is ambiguous. V was cut by 2 bases and J by 0 bases, with 5 bases left in between. The germline CDR1 and CDR2 sequences are ENHRY and SYGVKD. This CDR3 has 14 amino acids. CDR3 region: CAISERNSNQPQHF. The CDR3 bases are TGTGCCATCAGTGAGAGGAATAGCAATCAGCCCCAGCATTTT.

The rearrangement uses TRBV6-6 and TRBJ2-3; no clear D. The CDR3 is made up of 12 amino acids. V was trimmed by 0 bases and J by 6 bases, leaving 4 bases between them. Germline loops: CDR1 MNHNY, CDR2 SVGAGI (reference sequence). The CDR3 DNA sequence: TGTGCCAGCAGTTACTCGAGTGATACGCAGTATTTT. Amino acids: CASSYSSDTQYF.

The gene calls are TRBV6-5 and TRBJ2-7; D may match TRBD1 or TRBD2 (5 bases each). The germline V and J ends were trimmed by 0 bases and 5 bases, with 17 bases remaining between them. Germline V gene lookup returns CDR1 MNHEY and CDR2 SVGAGI. This CDR3 is built from 16 residues. CDR3 sequence reads: CASSYSSGTFIDEQYF. The CDR3 coding sequence is TGTGCCAGCAGTTACTCGTCGGGGACGTTCATTGACGAGCAGTACTTC.

This clone was observed a few times. The chain links TRBV27 to TRBJ1-5; D remains ambiguous. The germline V gene has CDR1 MNHEY and CDR2 SMNVEV (reference sequence). The length of the CDR3 is 13 residues. V was trimmed by 5 bases and J by 5 bases, leaving 10 bases between them. CDR3 residues: CASSGLGDQPQHF. The CDR3 DNA follows: TGTGCCAGCAGTGGGTTGGGCGATCAGCCCCAGCATTTT.

Only a few counts were recorded for this clone. The chain carries TRBV27 and TRBJ2-1, with 7 bases aligning to TRBD1. The ends lost 7 bases at V and 3 bases at J; junction bases unmatched: 6. Germline assignment: CDR1 MNHEY and CDR2 SMNVEV (reference sequence). This CDR3 is 14 amino acids long. CDR3 amino acids: CASTSRDSYNEQFF. DNA of the CDR3: TGTGCCAGCACCTCCCGGGACAGCTACAATGAGCAGTTCTTC.

This clone was counted only a few times. This chain joins TRBV15 and TRBJ2-7; TRBD1 matches 7 bases. CDR3 length equals 17 residues. V was clipped by 1 base and J by 0 bases; unmatched bases: 9. The germline V gene encodes CDR1 LNHNV and CDR2 YYDKDF (reference sequence). The CDR3 coding sequence is TGTGCCACCAGCAGAGGCCTAGGGGGCCCAAGCTCCTACGAGCAGTACTTC. Translation gives CATSRGLGGPSSYEQYF. The full variable domain, in which reference TRBV15 and TRBJ2-7 provide the parts outside the CDR3, is DAMVIQNPRYQVTQFGKPVTLSCSQTLNHNVMYWYQQKSSQAPKLLFHYYDKDFNNEADTPDNFQSRRPNTSFCFLDIRSPGLGDTAMYLCATSRGLGGPSSYEQYFGPGTRLTVT.

V gene TRBV7-9 combines with J gene TRBJ2-7, with D perhaps matching TRBD2 (6 bases). This CDR3 has 15 residues. V lost 5 bases, J lost 3 bases, and 17 bases lay in between. CDR1 and CDR2 from the germline V gene are SEHNR and FQNEAQ (reference sequence). In DNA, the CDR3 is TGTGCCAGCAGCCCCCCTGGTAGCGGCGACTACGAGCAGTACTTC. Translated: CASSPPGSGDYEQYF.

This clone came up a few times. Other DNA sequences within the sample encode an identical CDR3. V is TRBV14 and J is TRBJ1-2; D gene ambiguous. Trimming left V 1 base short and J 4 bases short, with 7 bases between. Germline V gene sequence: CDR1 SGHDN, CDR2 FVKESK. This CDR3 contains 13 residues. The CDR3 protein is CASSQAGSYGYTF. The CDR3 DNA reads TGTGCCAGCAGCCAAGCGGGGAGCTATGGCTACACCTTC. The full variable domain, completed using reference TRBV14 and TRBJ1-2, is EAGVTQFPSHSVIEKGQTVTLRCDPISGHDNLYWYRRVMGKEIKFLLHFVKESKQDESGMPNNRFLAERTGGTYSTLKVQPAELEDSGVYFCASSQAGSYGYTFGSGTRLTVV.

There are a few counts of this clone. The rearrangement uses TRBV29-1 and TRBJ2-1; D might be TRBD1 or TRBD2, each matching 6 bases. V lost 1 base and J lost 3, with 10 bases in between. This CDR3 has 14 amino acids. CDR1 and CDR2 from the germline V gene are SQVTM and ANQGSEA. The CDR3, as DNA: TGCAGCGTTGAAGCGGGGGCGAACTACAATGAGCAGTTCTTC. This codes for CSVEAGANYNEQFF.

The chain recombines TRBV5-6 with TRBJ2-4; 7 bases are a match to TRBD1. Germline V gives CDR1 SGHDT, CDR2 YYEEEE. This CDR3 is built from 17 residues. Losses at the gene ends were 0 bases for V and 0 bases for J; bases not matched to a gene: 6. The CDR3 DNA is TGTGCCAGCAGCTTGGGGCGGACAGGACTAGCCAAAAACATTCAGTACTTC. Protein product: CASSLGRTGLAKNIQYF. Based on the CDR3 plus reference TRBV5-6 and TRBJ2-4, the full variable domain is DAGVTQSPTHLIKTRGQQVTLRCSPKSGHDTVSWYQQALGQGPQFIFQYYEEEERQRGNFPDRFSGHQFPNYSSELNVNALLLGDSALYLCASSLGRTGLAKNIQYFGAGTRLSVL.

The rearrangement joins TRBV6-1 to TRBJ1-5; no definite D call. The CDR3 loop spans 14 amino acids. Germline-derived CDR1 and CDR2 are MNHNS and SASEGT. Between the trimmed V and J ends, which lost 5 bases and 2 bases, there was a span of 10 bases. CDR3 amino acids: CASSKQEGNQPQHF. The CDR3 DNA is TGTGCCAGCAGTAAGCAAGAAGGCAATCAGCCCCAGCATTTT.

This clone was recorded a few times. This chain connects TRBV4-2 to TRBJ2-3, with 9 bases aligning to TRBD2. CDR1 is LGHNA, CDR2 YNFKEQ, per germline. The J segment lost 5 bases and the V segment lost 5 bases, leaving 8 bases of the junction unmatched. This CDR3 is built from 15 residues. CDR3 sequence (DNA): TGTGCCAGCAGCAGAGAGCGGGGGGTAGGAGATACGCAGTATTTT. Amino acid sequence: CASSRERGVGDTQYF.

The rearrangement uses TRBV9 and TRBJ2-1; no clear D gene. The germline gives CDR1 SGDLS, CDR2 YYNGEE. Trimming removed 4 bases at V and 5 bases at J, with 28 bases between. This CDR3 region has 19 residues. The CDR3 DNA reads as TGTGCCAGCAGCCAATTCTCTCGGGCAATCTCCCGGCGCGACAATGAGCAGTTCTTC. Protein sequence: CASSQFSRAISRRDNEQFF. Using reference TRBV9 and TRBJ2-1 for the parts outside the CDR3, the full variable domain is DSGVTQTPKHLITATGQRVTLRCSPRSGDLSVYWYQQSLDQGLQFLIQYYNGEERAKGNILERFSAQQFPDLHSELNLSSLELGDSALYFCASSQFSRAISRRDNEQFFGPGTRLTVL.

This clone was seen only a few times. The rearrangement uses TRBV11-2 and TRBJ1-1; D call uncertain. The CDR3 length is 13 residues. V was trimmed by 1 base and J by 3 bases, leaving 6 bases between them. The germline V gene has CDR1 SGHAT and CDR2 FQNNGV. CDR3 protein: CASSLVEDTEAFF. DNA for the CDR3: TGTGCCAGCAGCTTAGTAGAGGACACTGAAGCTTTCTTT.

The J gene is TRBJ2-3, the V gene TRBV4-3, with 8 positions matching TRBD2. The CDR3 contains 13 residues. V trimming: 4 bases; J trimming: 4 bases; junction bases outside the gene matches: 1. The V gene's germline CDR1 is LGHNA and CDR2 YSLEER. The CDR3 loop reads CASSPGGADTQYF. CDR3 nucleotides: TGCGCCAGCAGCCCGGGGGGGGCAGATACGCAGTATTTT.

V and J are TRBV4-3 and TRBJ2-3; the match to TRBD2 covers 9 bases. The V segment lost 0 bases and the J segment 1 base; nucleotides outside the gene matches: 8. CDR1 LGHNA and CDR2 YSLEER come from the germline V gene. This CDR3 comprises 18 residues. Here the CDR3 reads CASSQEGASGGRTDTQYF. Here the CDR3 DNA reads TGCGCCAGCAGCCAAGAGGGTGCCAGCGGGGGGCGCACAGATACGCAGTATTTT.

This clone has more than one count but fewer than ten. This chain joins TRBV5-1 and TRBJ2-5, with D possibly being TRBD2 (5 bases). Trimming removed 4 bases from V and 2 bases from J, with 15 bases in between. Germline V gene data show CDR1 as SGHRS and CDR2 as YFSETQ. This CDR3 contains 15 residues. CDR3 nucleotide sequence: TGCGCCAGCAGCCGGACCGTAGCGTATCAAGAGACCCAGTACTTC. Its translation is CASSRTVAYQETQYF.

The chain employs TRBV5-1 and TRBJ1-5; no reliable D call. CDR1 is SGHRS, CDR2 YFSETQ, per germline. This CDR3 has 13 amino acids. V was trimmed by 4 bases and J by 4 bases, leaving 9 bases between them. This CDR3 reads CASSHDVNQPQHF. The CDR3 region has the DNA TGCGCCAGCAGCCATGACGTAAATCAGCCCCAGCATTTT.

The DNA for the CDR3 is TGTGCCAGCAGTTTATTCTGGGGACAAGAGACCCAGTACTTC. It translates to CASSLFWGQETQYF. This chain uses TRBV27 with TRBJ2-5; D is ambiguous. There are 14 residues in the CDR3. The germline V gene has CDR1 MNHEY and CDR2 SMNVEV (reference sequence). Between the trimmed V and J ends, which lost 1 base and 2 bases, there was a span of 8 bases.

V gene TRBV4-2 combines with J gene TRBJ1-1; the match to TRBD1 covers 10 bases. The CDR3 is 17 residues long. Germline-derived CDR1 and CDR2 are LGHNA and YNFKEQ. V shed 4 bases and J 6 bases; nucleotides not matched to a gene: 14. The CDR3 spells CASSPPRRDRGSPEAFF. CDR3 bases: TGTGCCAGCAGCCCCCCCCGCCGGGACAGGGGATCTCCTGAAGCTTTCTTT.

This chain links TRBV7-8 with TRBJ1-2, with a tentative D call TRBD1 (6 bases). Germline CDR1 and CDR2: SGHVS and FQNEAQ. This CDR3 contains 12 residues. Trimming cost V 4 bases and J 5 bases, with 8 bases left between them. The CDR3 spells CASSSQGYGYTF. The CDR3 DNA reads as TGTGCCAGCAGCTCTCAGGGGTATGGCTACACCTTC.

The chain has TRBV18 and TRBJ2-5; a weak D match, TRBD2 (6 bases). V dropped 3 bases and J dropped 5 bases, with 16 bases sitting between them. In germline, CDR1 is KGHSH, CDR2 LQKENI. The CDR3 extends over 15 amino acids. CDR3 region: CASSPQEGPVETQYF. CDR3 coding DNA: TGTGCCAGCTCACCTCAGGAGGGCCCCGTGGAGACCCAGTACTTC.